The 27 T cell receptor beta chains below come from one sample, sequenced in a study of T cell responses to AZD1222 COVID-19 vaccine. Measured with immunoSEQ multiplex PCR; TCRdb has only the in-frame clones, and not every one. The sample consists of about 110,000 clones, 70% to 90% of them appearing once. This specimen consisted of peripheral blood, obtained 28 days after the second AZD1222 dose. The receptor set was obtained from an adult who received the AZD1222 COVID-19 vaccine.

The DNA for the CDR3 is TGTGCCAGCAGCAAGGACAGGGCGGGTTCACCCCTCCACTTT. Translated, it gives CASSKDRAGSPLHF. The V and J genes are TRBV7-9 and TRBJ1-6, with 8 nucleotides matching TRBD1. Losses at the gene ends were 5 bases for V and 9 bases for J; bases not matched to a gene: 6. The germline V gene has CDR1 SEHNR and CDR2 FQNEAQ (reference sequence). The CDR3 length is 14 residues.

This clone was detected only once. Other nucleotide sequences from this sample produce the same CDR3. The chain has TRBV5-4 and TRBJ1-1, with a tentative D call TRBD1 (6 bases). The V gene's germline CDR1 is SGHNT and CDR2 YYREEE (reference sequence). V was pared by 4 bases and J by 1 base, with 17 bases between. This CDR3 contains 16 residues. CDR3 amino acids: CASSLGGRGSNTEAFF. The CDR3 nucleotides are TGTGCCAGCAGCCTTGGGGGCAGGGGATCGAACACTGAAGCTTTCTTT.

This chain uses TRBV6-5 with TRBJ2-7; the D is unclear. CDR1 MNHEY and CDR2 SVGAGI come from the germline V gene. The CDR3 extends over 11 amino acids. Trimming pared 6 bases from V and 2 bases from J, leaving 5 bases between. The CDR3 DNA follows: TGTGCCAGCAGCGTGACCTACGAGCAGTACTTC. Protein product: CASSVTYEQYF.

The chain uses TRBV19 and TRBJ1-5; 7 bases match TRBD1. Unmatched junction bases numbered 9, after V lost 3 bases and J lost 4 bases. The germline CDR1 and CDR2 sequences are LNHDA and SQIVND (reference sequence). The CDR3 is 16 residues long. CDR3 sequence: CASSIWAGGKNQPQHF. The CDR3 nucleotides are TGTGCCAGTAGTATTTGGGCAGGGGGGAAGAATCAGCCCCAGCATTTT.

The genes are TRBV27 and TRBJ2-3; weak D call: TRBD1 (6 bases). The V gene lost 3 bases and the J gene lost 6 bases, with 16 bases spanning the gap. This CDR3 contains 15 residues. Germline CDR1 and CDR2: MNHEY and SMNVEV (reference sequence). The CDR3 loop is CASSLGTQPSDTQYF. The CDR3 DNA sequence: TGTGCCAGCAGTTTGGGGACACAACCATCCGATACGCAGTATTTT.

This clone appeared a single time. The rearrangement joins TRBV2 to TRBJ1-2, with D uncertain. Trimming cost V 4 bases and J 1 base, with 7 bases left between them. The CDR3 runs to 13 residues. Per the germline V gene, CDR1 is SNHLY and CDR2 is FYNNEI. The CDR3 DNA reads TGTGCCAGCAGTGTCGGGGATAACTATGGCTACACCTTC. It translates to CASSVGDNYGYTF.

This clone has a single count. V usage is TRBV23-1 and J usage is TRBJ1-2; tentatively, D is TRBD1 (5 bases). TRBV23-1 is noted as an ORF with a role that remains uncertain. The CDR3 consists of 15 residues. Trimming took off 3 bases at V and 4 bases at J, with 15 bases between the two ends. This CDR3 reads CASSHLLTDRYGYTF. The DNA of the CDR3 is TGCGCCAGCAGTCATCTTCTGACAGACCGCTATGGCTACACCTTC.

V gene TRBV7-9 combines with J gene TRBJ1-3; unclear D gene. Looked up from germline, CDR1 is SEHNR and CDR2 is FQNEAQ (reference sequence). The CDR3 is 16 amino acids. V was clipped by 5 bases and J by 0 bases, with 14 bases between them. CDR3 protein: CASSPLPDSSGNTIYF. CDR3 DNA sequence: TGTGCCAGCAGCCCTCTACCAGATAGCTCTGGAAACACCATATATTTT. Using reference TRBV7-9 and TRBJ1-3 for the parts outside the CDR3, the full variable domain is DTGVSQNPRHKITKRGQNVTFRCDPISEHNRLYWYRQTLGQGPEFLTYFQNEAQLEKSRLLSDRFSAERPKGSFSTLEIQRTEQGDSAMYLCASSPLPDSSGNTIYFGEGSWLTVV.

This chain uses TRBV11-3 with TRBJ2-3, with 15 bases aligning to TRBD2. Germline CDR1 is SGHNT and CDR2 is YENEEA. The length of the CDR3 is 17 residues. The V gene end was trimmed by 5 bases and the J gene end by 5 bases; junction bases not matched to a gene: 8. CDR3: CASSPWTSGGVIDTQYF. The CDR3 DNA sequence: TGTGCCAGCAGCCCGTGGACTAGCGGGGGGGTTATAGATACGCAGTATTTT.

This chain links TRBV11-2 with TRBJ2-4; D ambiguous. V lost 6 bases, J lost 0 bases, and 15 bases lay in between. CDR3 length: 16 residues. Germline lookup yields CDR1 SGHAT and CDR2 FQNNGV. The CDR3 reads CASSSHQTVAKNIQYF. For the CDR3, the DNA is TGTGCCAGCAGTTCCCACCAGACGGTAGCCAAAAACATTCAGTACTTC.

This sequence joins TRBV19 and TRBJ2-7; 9 bases are a match to TRBD2. The V gene end was trimmed by 3 bases and the J gene end by 0 bases; junction bases not matched to a gene: 3. The V gene's germline CDR1 is LNHDA and CDR2 SQIVND (reference sequence). This CDR3 spans 15 amino acids. The CDR3, as DNA: TGTGCCAGTAGTATCGCGGGGGGGAACTCCTACGAGCAGTACTTC. Its protein is CASSIAGGNSYEQYF.

CDR3 loop: CASSPSVGSAAEQYF. CDR3 nucleotide sequence: TGTGCCAGTAGTCCGAGCGTTGGTTCCGCGGCCGAGCAGTACTTC. V gene TRBV19 combines with J gene TRBJ2-7; D not resolved. V was clipped by 5 bases and J by 6 bases, with 20 bases between them. There are 15 residues in the CDR3. Germline-derived CDR1 and CDR2 are LNHDA and SQIVND (reference sequence).

This sequence joins TRBV29-1 and TRBJ1-1; no clear D. CDR1 SQVTM and CDR2 ANQGSEA come from the germline V gene. This CDR3 region has 12 residues. V was pared by 3 bases and J by 3 bases, with 8 bases between. For the CDR3, the DNA is TGCAGCGTTGATGGAGGGTACACTGAAGCTTTCTTT. The encoded protein is CSVDGGYTEAFF.

The J gene is TRBJ1-3, the V gene TRBV9; 7 bases line up with TRBD1. This CDR3 has 16 amino acids. J gave up 0 bases and V 3 bases, and 6 bases lay outside the gene matches. Germline loops: CDR1 SGDLS, CDR2 YYNGEE. For the CDR3, the DNA is TGTGCCAGCAGCGGAGGACAGGAACCCTCTGGAAACACCATATATTTT. Protein sequence: CASSGGQEPSGNTIYF.

The CDR3 DNA follows: TGTGCCAGTAGTATGTACAGGGGCATGAACACTGAAGCTTTCTTT. Protein: CASSMYRGMNTEAFF. This chain links TRBV19 with TRBJ1-1; 7 nucleotides line up with TRBD1. Germline CDR1 reads LNHDA; CDR2 reads SQIVND (reference sequence). The V gene end was trimmed by 3 bases and the J gene end by 0 bases; junction bases not matched to a gene: 4. There are 15 residues in the CDR3.

This clone has only one observation. The chain joins TRBV7-9 to TRBJ2-2; 8 positions match TRBD1. V lost 2 bases to trimming and J lost 7 bases; unmatched junction nucleotides: 9. The germline gives CDR1 SEHNR, CDR2 FQNEAQ (reference sequence). This CDR3 contains 16 residues. CDR3: CASSLRFGQGDGELFF. In nucleotides, the CDR3 is TGTGCCAGCAGCTTACGATTTGGACAGGGTGACGGGGAGCTGTTTTTT.

The genes are TRBV7-2 and TRBJ1-2; unclear D gene. Germline-derived CDR1 and CDR2 are SGHTA and FQGNSA. The CDR3 has 15 amino acids. The germline V and J ends were trimmed by 5 bases and 0 bases, with 13 bases remaining between them. CDR3 DNA: TGTGCCAGCAGCCAAGGATCAGCAGCTAACTATGGCTACACCTTC. This sequence encodes CASSQGSAANYGYTF.

V and J are TRBV20-1 and TRBJ2-3, with 7 bases fitting TRBD1. The germline CDR1 and CDR2 sequences are DFQATT and SNEGSKA (reference sequence). J lost 5 bases, V lost 7 bases, and 3 bases had no gene match. This CDR3 spans 11 amino acids. The CDR3 DNA reads TGCAGTGTAAGGGGGCGAGATACGCAGTATTTT. Translated, it gives CSVRGRDTQYF.

This chain uses TRBV10-2 with TRBJ2-7; D remains ambiguous. CDR3 length: 14 amino acids. The V gene's germline CDR1 is WSHSY and CDR2 SAAADI. V lost 4 bases and J lost 1, with 11 bases in between. The CDR3 bases are TGCGCCAGCAGTGGTTGGGTCTCTTCCTACGAGCAGTACTTC. It translates to CASSGWVSSYEQYF.

The chain recombines TRBV19 with TRBJ2-1, with D possibly matching TRBD2 (6 bases). Trimming stripped 5 bases from V and 8 bases from J, with 16 bases between. The CDR3 is made up of 14 amino acids. The germline V gene encodes CDR1 LNHDA and CDR2 SQIVND (reference sequence). CDR3 region: CASSSPPGVHEQFF. In DNA form, the CDR3 reads TGTGCCAGTAGTTCCCCGCCGGGAGTACATGAGCAGTTCTTC. Full variable domain (rest looked up from reference TRBV19 and TRBJ2-1): DGGITQSPKYLFRKEGQNVTLSCEQNLNHDAMYWYRQDPGQGLRLIYYSQIVNDFQKGDIAEGYSVSREKKESFPLTVTSAQKNPTAFYLCASSSPPGVHEQFFGPGTRLTVL.

The chain uses TRBV4-2 and TRBJ2-1; perhaps TRBD2 as D (6 bases). V was pared by 1 base and J by 4 bases, with 11 bases between. Per germline, CDR1 LGHNA and CDR2 YNFKEQ. The CDR3 totals 15 residues. The CDR3 bases are TGTGCCAGCAGCCAAGCGTCTAGCGAGTACAATGAGCAGTTCTTC. It codes for CASSQASSEYNEQFF.

The genes are TRBV7-9 and TRBJ2-3; D may be TRBD2 (5 bases). Germline CDR1 is SEHNR and CDR2 is FQNEAQ (reference sequence). The V gene lost 8 bases and the J gene lost 7 bases, with 7 bases spanning the gap. CDR3 size: 10 residues. CDR3 nucleotides: TGTGCCAGCGAGGGCAATACGCAGTATTTT. It is translated as CASEGNTQYF. Variable domain in full (rest from reference TRBV7-9 and TRBJ2-3): DTGVSQNPRHKITKRGQNVTFRCDPISEHNRLYWYRQTLGQGPEFLTYFQNEAQLEKSRLLSDRFSAERPKGSFSTLEIQRTEQGDSAMYLCASEGNTQYFGPGTRLTVL.

The chain couples TRBV19 to TRBJ1-2, with TRBD1 matching 8 bases. This CDR3 is built from 14 residues. V trimming: 4 bases; J trimming: 8 bases; junction bases outside the gene matches: 9. Germline CDR1 reads LNHDA; CDR2 reads SQIVND (reference sequence). This CDR3 reads CASSTSLDRDGYTF. The DNA of the CDR3 is TGTGCCAGTAGTACCTCGTTGGACAGGGACGGCTACACCTTC.

V and J are TRBV28 and TRBJ2-2; D tentatively reads TRBD1 or TRBD2 (5 bases each). The CDR3 is made up of 16 amino acids. Germline V gene lookup returns CDR1 MDHEN and CDR2 SYDVKM. Trimming cost V 1 base and J 1 base, with 10 bases left between them. The CDR3 reads CASSLSGTVNTGELFF. The CDR3 coding sequence is TGTGCCAGCAGTTTATCAGGGACGGTGAACACCGGGGAGCTGTTTTTT.

The J gene is TRBJ2-1, the V gene TRBV4-1; D call uncertain. The V and J ends lost 1 base and 8 bases respectively, with 9 bases between them. CDR3 length: 13 residues. Germline V lookup: CDR1 MGHRA, CDR2 YSYEKL. The CDR3, as DNA: TGCGCCAGCAGCCAAGGAAGCGTCGATGAGCAGTTCTTC. It is translated as CASSQGSVDEQFF.

The rearrangement links TRBV9 to TRBJ1-2; D is unclear. V was pared by 0 bases and J by 4 bases, with 13 bases between. Germline V gene sequence: CDR1 SGDLS, CDR2 YYNGEE. The CDR3 consists of 15 residues. The CDR3 nucleotides read TGTGCCAGCAGCGTAGGCTCCAGGTCAGTCTATGGCTACACCTTC. Translated, it gives CASSVGSRSVYGYTF. Complete variable domain (other parts from reference TRBV9 and TRBJ1-2): DSGVTQTPKHLITATGQRVTLRCSPRSGDLSVYWYQQSLDQGLQFLIQYYNGEERAKGNILERFSAQQFPDLHSELNLSSLELGDSALYFCASSVGSRSVYGYTFGSGTRLTVV.

The rearrangement uses TRBV6-5 and TRBJ1-5; D remains ambiguous. V was trimmed by 5 bases and J by 5 bases, leaving 13 bases between them. The CDR3 is 14 residues long. CDR1 and CDR2 from the germline V gene are MNHEY and SVGAGI. The CDR3 here is CASSPLTLDQPQHF. Here the CDR3 DNA reads TGTGCCAGCAGTCCCCTCACCCTGGATCAGCCCCAGCATTTT.